The table lists the clone carrying this T cell receptor (beta chain) with many counts. This record belongs to a study of response to subunit inactivated influenza vaccine. TCRdb re-analysed the RT-PCR reads in MiXCR, keeping a single row per CDR3 protein. The sample includes around 500,000 distinct CDR3 sequences, 10% to 11% seen only once; the top ten take 10% to 15%. Unmatched junction bases numbered 6, after V lost 3 bases and J lost 9 bases. The CDR3 is 15 amino acids. Per germline, CDR1 SGDLS and CDR2 YYNGEE. This clonotype was sampled from a man aged 50 or older who received an inactivated influenza vaccine. The V and J genes are TRBV9 and TRBJ2-1; 13 positions match TRBD2. The sequences come from PBMCs from blood, collected roughly 45 days after vaccination. CDR3 in DNA: TGTGCCAGCAGCGCCGGGACTAGCGGGATTCTTGAGCAGTTCTTC. Its translation is CASSAGTSGILEQFF.